What follows describes a single T cell receptor beta chain. The sample comes from a study of blood T cell repertoires in COVID-19. Study as a whole: The United States, Italy and Spain provided the acute and convalescent COVID-19 samples. Sample material is recorded as cDNA or gDNA derived from T cells, B-cell-depleted T cells, or PBMCs.

The germline V gene encodes CDR1 SGDLS and CDR2 YYNGEE. V was pared by 10 bases and J by 4 bases, with 15 bases between. This CDR3 comprises 14 residues. In the original processing: Nucleated cell counts were estimated from reference gene primer amplification. The method was immunoSEQ multiplex PCR; TCRdb's version includes in-frame clones alone and lacks a portion of them. The DNA gave D and trimming, while V, J and clone size come from that table. The top ten hold roughly 5% of the sample, which has some 150,000 clones, around nine tenths seen once. The chain has TRBV9 and TRBJ1-6, with D perhaps TRBD1 (5 bases). This sequence was found in a human donor in a cohort sampled during active COVID-19. The specimen sequenced was peripheral blood. DNA of the CDR3: TGTGCCTTTGGGGGGAGAGCATATAATTCACCCCTCCACTTT. Translation: CAFGGRAYNSPLHF.